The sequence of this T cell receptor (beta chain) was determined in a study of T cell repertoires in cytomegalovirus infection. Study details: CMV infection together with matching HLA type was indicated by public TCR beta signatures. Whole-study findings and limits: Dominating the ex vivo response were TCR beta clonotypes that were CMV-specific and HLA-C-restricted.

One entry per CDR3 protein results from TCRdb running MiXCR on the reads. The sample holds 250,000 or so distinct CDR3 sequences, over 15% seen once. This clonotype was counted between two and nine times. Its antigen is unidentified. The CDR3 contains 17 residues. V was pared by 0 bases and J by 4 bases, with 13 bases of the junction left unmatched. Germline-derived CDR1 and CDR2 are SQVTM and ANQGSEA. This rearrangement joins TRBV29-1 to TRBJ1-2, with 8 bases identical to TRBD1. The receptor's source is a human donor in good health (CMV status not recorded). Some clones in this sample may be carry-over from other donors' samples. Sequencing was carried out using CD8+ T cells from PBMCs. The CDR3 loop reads CSVEDRWTGRDLYGYTF. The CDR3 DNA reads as TGCAGCGTTGAAGATCGATGGACAGGGCGGGATCTCTATGGCTACACCTTC.